Listed below are T cell receptor beta chains from one sample, sequenced in a study of CD8 T cells in ankylosing spondylitis. TCRdb passed the 5' RACE reads through MiXCR, listing each CDR3 protein once. The sample shows about 240,000 distinct CDR3 sequences, over 8.5% of them seen only once. The source material was blood, either unsorted or a sorted T cell fraction (not recorded which). Source of these receptors: a male donor with ankylosing spondylitis or in good health (not recorded which). Each CDR3 is given with its conserved first and last residue. D genes are given only for firm matches. Clone size, where shown, is once, few, many, or a class for clones that have expanded.

V gene,J gene,D gene,CDR3 length,clone size,CDR3 DNA,CDR3 protein
TRBV12-3/TRBV12-4,TRBJ2-7,TRBD2,15,-,TGTGCCAGCAGTTTAGGCAGCGGGGGTCCGGATGAGCAGTACTTC,CASSLGSGGPDEQYF
TRBV4-3,TRBJ2-3,TRBD2,15,many,TGCGCCAGCAGCCAAGCCGCGGGGGGTACAGATACGCAGTATTTT,CASSQAAGGTDTQYF
TRBV12-3/TRBV12-4,TRBJ1-1,TRBD1,15,many,TGTGCCAGCACCCCAGGGGGAGGACGGAACACTGAAGCTTTCTTT,CASTPGGGRNTEAFF
TRBV7-9,TRBJ2-3,-,16,many,TGTGCCAGCAGTCTTTTTTATGGGGGCTCCACAGATACGCAGTATTTT,CASSLFYGGSTDTQYF
TRBV19,TRBJ1-5,TRBD1,16,many,TGTGCCAGTAGTAGGACCGGGACAGCAAACAATCAGCCCCAGCATTTT,CASSRTGTANNQPQHF
TRBV5-1,TRBJ1-3,-,16,-,TGCGCCAGCAGCTTGGCCGGTGGGATAGCTGGAAACACCATATATTTT,CASSLAGGIAGNTIYF
TRBV3-1,TRBJ2-7,TRBD2,16,many,TGTGCCAGCAGCCAAGAGTACAGCGGGGGGAGTTACGAGCAGTACTTC,CASSQEYSGGSYEQYF
TRBV30,TRBJ2-3,-,13,few,TGTGCCTGGACGAACATCGGGGACGTCACGCAGTATTTT,CAWTNIGDVTQYF
TRBV20-1,TRBJ2-1,-,12,many,TGCAGTGCTAGAGAACAGGGTTTCGAGCAGTTCTTC,CSAREQGFEQFF
TRBV27,TRBJ2-7,TRBD2,14,many,TGTGCCAGCGCTGTAGCGGGAGGGCCCTACGAGCAGTACTTC,CASAVAGGPYEQYF
TRBV6-2/TRBV6-3,TRBJ2-7,-,15,many,TGTGCCAGCACCGAAAGTACAGGCCGGGCCTACGAGCAGTACTTC,CASTESTGRAYEQYF
TRBV20-1,TRBJ2-2,TRBD1,12,-,TGCAGTGCTAGCAGGGGGCCCGGGGAGCTGTTTTTT,CSASRGPGELFF
TRBV5-1,TRBJ1-4,-,13,many,TGCGCCAGCAGCTTGGGGTCCGATGAAAAACTGTTTTTT,CASSLGSDEKLFF
TRBV15,TRBJ2-7,-,14,few,TGTGCCACCAGCAGAGACAGGGTAACGGGGGAGCAGTACTTC,CATSRDRVTGEQYF
TRBV6-1,TRBJ2-1,TRBD1,15,-,TGTGCCAGCAGTGAAACCCCGGGACAGTACAATGAGCAGTTCTTC,CASSETPGQYNEQFF
TRBV7-2,TRBJ2-2,-,16,-,TGTGCCAGCAGCTTAGCGGGACTGGGAAACACCGGGGAGCTGTTTTTT,CASSLAGLGNTGELFF
TRBV7-3,TRBJ2-1,-,14,many,TGTGCCAGCAGCCCCTCGGGGCTCTACAATGAGCAGTTCTTC,CASSPSGLYNEQFF
TRBV11-2,TRBJ1-3,-,15,many,TGTGCCAGCAGCTTAGGGACAAGCTCTGGAAACACCATATATTTT,CASSLGTSSGNTIYF
TRBV18,TRBJ1-5,TRBD1,13,-,TGTGCCAGCTCGGGACAGGGGGCTCAGCCCCAGCATTTT,CASSGQGAQPQHF
TRBV7-2,TRBJ2-5,TRBD2,17,-,TGTGCCAGCAGCTTAGGCCTAGCGGGATCGTACCAAGAGACCCAGTACTTC,CASSLGLAGSYQETQYF
TRBV20-1,TRBJ1-5,TRBD1,14,many,TGCAGTGCTAGAGTGACAGGGGGGAGTCAGCCCCAGCATTTT,CSARVTGGSQPQHF
TRBV12-3/TRBV12-4,TRBJ2-7,TRBD2,14,many,TGTGCCAGCAGTTTAGGACTAGCCTACTACGAGCAGTACTTC,CASSLGLAYYEQYF
TRBV7-8,TRBJ2-1,-,15,many,TGTGCCAGCAGCTCCGGGGGCGCCGGATACAATGAGCAGTTCTTC,CASSSGGAGYNEQFF
TRBV18,TRBJ1-1,TRBD1,14,many,TGTGCCAGCTCAATGGACAGGGCGGGCACTGAAGCTTTCTTT,CASSMDRAGTEAFF
TRBV20-1,TRBJ2-1,TRBD2,16,many,TGCAGTGCTAGAGCGGTACTAGCGGGAGGGTACAATGAGCAGTTCTTC,CSARAVLAGGYNEQFF
TRBV12-3/TRBV12-4,TRBJ2-1,TRBD2,16,many,TGTGCCAGCAGTTTTGGGGGAGCGGGAGGGCCCAATGAGCAGTTCTTC,CASSFGGAGGPNEQFF
TRBV20-1,TRBJ1-5,-,13,few,TGCAGTGCTCTCCCGGGGAGCAATCAGCCCCAGCATTTT,CSALPGSNQPQHF
TRBV5-1,TRBJ1-2,-,13,-,TGCGCCAGCACCATGGACGTGGTGGGTGGCTACACCTTC,CASTMDVVGGYTF
TRBV6-5,TRBJ2-1,TRBD2,16,many,TGTGCCAGCAGTTACTCGACCGGGAGGGCCTCAAATGAGCAGTTCTTC,CASSYSTGRASNEQFF
TRBV5-1,TRBJ2-3,TRBD2,17,many,TGCGCCAGCAGCTTGGCCCCCGGGAGGCCCAGCACAGATACGCAGTATTTT,CASSLAPGRPSTDTQYF
TRBV15,TRBJ2-1,TRBD2,15,many,TGTGCCACCAGCAGAGAAGGGCTAGCGGGGGGCCATCAGTTCTTC,CATSREGLAGGHQFF
TRBV4-2,TRBJ2-5,-,19,many,TGTGCCAGCAGCCAAGAGTGGGTTTCGGGGGGCATAATCCAAGAGACCCAGTACTTC,CASSQEWVSGGIIQETQYF
TRBV20-1,TRBJ1-5,-,13,few,TGCAGTGCTAGAGTTAGCTCCCATCAGCCCCAGCATTTT,CSARVSSHQPQHF
TRBV25-1,TRBJ2-4,-,14,many,TGTGCCAGCAGTCTGACAGGGACTATAAACATTCAGTACTTC,CASSLTGTINIQYF
TRBV10-3,TRBJ2-7,TRBD1,16,-,TGTGCCATCAGTGACCCCGGGACAGAATTCTCCTACGAGCAGTACTTC,CAISDPGTEFSYEQYF
TRBV10-3,TRBJ1-2,-,13,many,TGTGCCATCAGTGATTGGGAAGACTATGGCTACACCTTC,CAISDWEDYGYTF
TRBV20-1,TRBJ1-3,-,14,many,TGCAGTGCTGCCGACTGGGGGGTGGGAAACACCATATATTTT,CSAADWGVGNTIYF
TRBV20-1,TRBJ2-2,-,12,-,TGCAGTGCTAGGGACGGGGTGGAAGAGCTGTTTTTT,CSARDGVEELFF
TRBV10-3,TRBJ1-2,TRBD1,14,many,TGTGCCATCAGGGAGACAGGGAGTAACTATGGCTACACCTTC,CAIRETGSNYGYTF
TRBV29-1,TRBJ1-3,TRBD1,14,many,TGCAGCGTCGCCGGGACAGGAATTAGAAACACCATATATTTT,CSVAGTGIRNTIYF
TRBV19,TRBJ1-2,TRBD1,15,few,TGTGCCAGTAGTATCCCCGGGACAGCTAACTATGGCTACACCTTC,CASSIPGTANYGYTF
TRBV15,TRBJ2-7,-,12,many,TGTGCCACCAGTGTCCAGGGCTACGAGCAGTACTTC,CATSVQGYEQYF
TRBV21-1,TRBJ2-7,-,12,-,TGTGCCAGCAGCAAGGTGGGACACGAGCAGTACTTC,CASSKVGHEQYF
TRBV20-1,TRBJ2-3,TRBD2,17,many,TGCAGTGCTAGAGGGGGACTAGCGGGGGGGCCGGGAGATACGCAGTATTTT,CSARGGLAGGPGDTQYF
TRBV12-3/TRBV12-4,TRBJ2-1,-,14,many,TGTGCCACCTGCACACGGGGGCCCAACAATGAGCAGTTCTTC,CATCTRGPNNEQFF
TRBV4-3,TRBJ1-2,TRBD1,16,many,TGCGCCAGCAGCCAAGATAGGCATGGACAGGGGGATGGCTACACCTTC,CASSQDRHGQGDGYTF
TRBV7-9,TRBJ1-1,-,15,many,TGTGCCAGCAGCTTAGGAGGCCGAGCGAACACTGAAGCTTTCTTT,CASSLGGRANTEAFF
TRBV3-1,TRBJ1-5,TRBD1,15,many,TGTGCCAGCAGCCAATCGGGACAGGGGAATCAGCCCCAGCATTTT,CASSQSGQGNQPQHF
TRBV21-1,TRBJ2-1,-,15,-,TGTGCCAGCAGCAAAGATGGGACAGAGATCAATGAGCAGTTCTTC,CASSKDGTEINEQFF
TRBV6-1,TRBJ1-3,-,15,many,TGTGCCAGCAGTGAACAAACGGGGGTTGGAAACACCATATATTTT,CASSEQTGVGNTIYF
TRBV20-1,TRBJ1-1,-,15,many,TGCAGTGCTAGAGAAGGTGGCAGGGATGGTACTGAAGCTTTCTTT,CSAREGGRDGTEAFF
TRBV4-2,TRBJ1-1,TRBD1,16,-,TGTGCCAGCAGCCAAGATGCCAGGGGGAACCGATCGGAAGCTTTCTTT,CASSQDARGNRSEAFF
TRBV19,TRBJ2-3,TRBD1,15,-,TGTGCCAGTAGTACCGGGACAGGGGTGGCAGATACGCAGTATTTT,CASSTGTGVADTQYF
TRBV7-2,TRBJ2-7,-,15,many,TGTGCCAGCAGCTTAACGTCCAGGGGGGAGTACGAGCAGTACTTC,CASSLTSRGEYEQYF
TRBV5-1,TRBJ2-3,TRBD2,15,many,TGCGCCAGCAGCTTTCTGCGGGGGTACACAGATACGCAGTATTTT,CASSFLRGYTDTQYF
TRBV11-1,TRBJ1-1,-,15,many,TGTGCCAGCAGCTTAGACTCTTCACTTAACACTGAAGCTTTCTTT,CASSLDSSLNTEAFF
TRBV7-2,TRBJ1-5,-,15,many,TGTGCCAGCAGCTTAGTAGATGGGAGCAATCAGCCCCAGCATTTT,CASSLVDGSNQPQHF
TRBV29-1,TRBJ2-5,-,14,many,TGCAGCGTTGAAGACCCGTACCCCAGGGAGACCCAGTACTTC,CSVEDPYPRETQYF
TRBV20-1,TRBJ1-1,-,13,many,TGCAGTGCGACCGACAGTCTGAACACTGAAGCTTTCTTT,CSATDSLNTEAFF
TRBV7-2,TRBJ2-7,-,12,many,TGTGCCAGCAGCTTAGAGGCAGGCTGGAAGTACTTC,CASSLEAGWKYF